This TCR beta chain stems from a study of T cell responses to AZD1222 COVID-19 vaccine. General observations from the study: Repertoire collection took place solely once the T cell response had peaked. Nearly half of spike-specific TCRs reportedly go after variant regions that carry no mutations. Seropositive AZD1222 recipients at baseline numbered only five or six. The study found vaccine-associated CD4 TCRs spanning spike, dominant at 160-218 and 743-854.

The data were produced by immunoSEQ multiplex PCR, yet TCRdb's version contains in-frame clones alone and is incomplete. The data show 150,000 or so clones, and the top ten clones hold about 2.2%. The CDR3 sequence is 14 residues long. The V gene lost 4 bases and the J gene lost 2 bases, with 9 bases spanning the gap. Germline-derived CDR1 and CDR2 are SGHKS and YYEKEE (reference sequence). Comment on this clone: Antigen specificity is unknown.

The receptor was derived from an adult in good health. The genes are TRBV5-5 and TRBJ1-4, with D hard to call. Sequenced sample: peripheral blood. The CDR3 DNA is TGTGCCAGCAGCCTTAGTGGGACTAATGAAAAACTGTTTTTT. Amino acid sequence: CASSLSGTNEKLFF.